A selection of T cell receptor beta chains follows, all from one sample in a study of CD8+ T cells in alopecia areata. Only in-frame clones appear in the TCRdb table, and some are missing; sequencing was by immunoSEQ multiplex PCR. Of about 97,000 clones listed, 41% are singletons. Source material: CD4+ T cells sorted from blood. Receptors were obtained from a human donor with alopecia areata. CDR3s include the opening cysteine and the closing phenylalanine or tryptophan. Each record gives: clone size, D gene, V gene, J gene, CDR3 protein, CDR3 DNA. A D gene is named only where the DNA matches it firmly. The size entry is marked missing in some rows and otherwise reads once, few, many or a size class.

-	TRBD2	TRBV5-1	TRBJ2-1	CASSDPGTTFYNEQFF	TGCGCCAGCAGCGACCCCGGGACTACGTTCTACAATGAGCAGTTCTTC
-	TRBD2	TRBV6-1	TRBJ2-3	CASSEEGTSGRWADTQYF	TGTGCCAGCAGTGAAGAGGGGACTAGCGGGAGGTGGGCAGATACGCAGTATTTT
few	-	TRBV28	TRBJ2-7	CASRSAALGNYEQYF	TGTGCCAGCAGATCCGCGGCCTTAGGGAACTACGAGCAGTACTTC
-	-	TRBV30	TRBJ2-1	CAWSVFPEIYYNEQFF	TGTGCCTGGAGTGTATTCCCCGAGATCTACTACAATGAGCAGTTCTTC
-	-	TRBV5-4	TRBJ2-3	CASSLGMRPDTQYF	TGTGCCAGCAGCTTGGGTATGAGGCCAGATACGCAGTATTTT
-	-	TRBV30	TRBJ2-2	CAWTITGTGELFF	TGTGCCTGGACCATAACAGGCACCGGGGAGCTGTTTTTT
-	-	TRBV19	TRBJ2-3	CASSPQGLTDTQYF	TGTGCCAGTAGTCCGCAGGGTCTCACAGATACGCAGTATTTT
-	-	TRBV19	TRBJ2-5	CASGGFETQYF	TGTGCCAGCGGGGGTTTTGAGACCCAGTACTTC
-	-	TRBV29-1	TRBJ1-1	CSVVWGSDAGAFF	TGCAGCGTTGTTTGGGGGTCCGATGCCGGGGCTTTCTTT
-	TRBD1	TRBV5-6	TRBJ2-5	CASSVTTGETQYF	TGTGCCAGCAGCGTAACGACAGGGGAGACCCAGTACTTC
-	-	TRBV30	TRBJ1-3	CAWIPVGNTIYF	TGTGCCTGGATCCCGGTCGGAAACACCATATATTTT
-	-	TRBV29-1	TRBJ1-4	CSVEDHIGVAGSQKLFF	TGCAGCGTTGAAGATCATATCGGGGTAGCCGGTAGTCAGAAACTGTTTTTT
few	-	TRBV29-1	TRBJ2-7	CSVAESWGPGYEQYF	TGCAGCGTTGCGGAAAGCTGGGGACCGGGCTACGAGCAGTACTTC
few	-	TRBV5-1	TRBJ2-5	CASRTDQETQYF	TGCGCCAGCAGAACGGATCAAGAGACCCAGTACTTC
-	-	TRBV7-9	TRBJ2-2	CASSFRWGGTGELFF	TGTGCCAGCAGCTTCCGATGGGGCGGCACCGGGGAGCTGTTTTTT
few	-	TRBV5-1	TRBJ2-7	CASSFGSSYEQYF	TGCGCCAGCAGCTTTGGATCCTCCTACGAGCAGTACTTC
-	-	TRBV5-1	TRBJ2-1	CASSLGTVYNEQFF	TGCGCCAGCAGCTTGGGGACAGTTTACAATGAGCAGTTCTTC
few	TRBD2	TRBV5-1	TRBJ2-5	CASSSRGGGETQYF	TGCGCCAGCAGCTCCCGGGGGGGCGGAGAGACCCAGTACTTC
few	-	TRBV7-9	TRBJ2-3	CASSSGTDTQYF	TGTGCCAGCAGCAGCGGCACAGATACGCAGTATTTT
-	-	TRBV19	TRBJ1-1	CASSEYTEAFF	TGTGCCAGTAGTGAATACACTGAAGCTTTCTTT
-	-	TRBV20-1	TRBJ2-3	CSASSVDTQYF	TGCAGTGCTAGTAGCGTAGATACGCAGTATTTT
few	TRBD1	TRBV14	TRBJ2-4	CASSDRGLAKNIQYF	TGTGCCAGCAGCGACAGGGGACTAGCCAAAAACATTCAGTACTTC
-	-	TRBV5-1	TRBJ2-5	CASSWSSRETQYF	TGCGCCAGCAGCTGGTCGTCGAGGGAGACCCAGTACTTC
-	-	TRBV2	TRBJ2-2	CATRTERHIGELFF	TGTGCCACCCGGACAGAACGGCACATCGGGGAGCTGTTTTTT
few	-	TRBV11-2	TRBJ2-7	CASSLGGPYEQYF	TGTGCCAGCAGCTTAGGGGGACCCTACGAGCAGTACTTC
-	-	TRBV7-2	TRBJ2-7	CASSRSPPAEQYF	TGTGCCAGCAGCCGTTCTCCGCCCGCCGAGCAGTACTTC
-	-	TRBV28	TRBJ2-5	CASSPRGAPRETQYF	TGTGCCAGCAGCCCTCGGGGCGCCCCTCGGGAGACCCAGTACTTC
-	-	TRBV11-2	TRBJ1-5	CASSPGVNQPQHF	TGTGCCAGCAGCCCAGGGGTGAATCAGCCCCAGCATTTT
few	-	TRBV30	TRBJ2-2	CAWSVQGGGELFF	TGTGCCTGGAGTGTCCAGGGGGGCGGGGAGCTGTTTTTT
-	TRBD1	TRBV5-6	TRBJ2-1	CASSTTGGLYNEQFF	TGTGCCAGCAGCACGACAGGGGGGCTATACAATGAGCAGTTCTTC
few	-	TRBV4-3	TRBJ2-7	CASSQFRAAYEQYF	TGCGCCAGCAGCCAATTCAGGGCCGCTTACGAGCAGTACTTC
few	TRBD2	TRBV2	TRBJ2-1	CASSDPPAGVYNEQFF	TGTGCCAGCAGTGACCCCCCAGCGGGAGTATACAATGAGCAGTTCTTC
few	TRBD2	TRBV4-1	TRBJ2-7	CASSQAGTSAYEQYF	TGCGCCAGCAGCCAAGCCGGGACTAGCGCATACGAGCAGTACTTC
-	-	TRBV27	TRBJ1-5	CASSLRINQPQHF	TGTGCCAGCAGTTTGCGTATCAATCAGCCCCAGCATTTT
few	TRBD2	TRBV7-8	TRBJ2-3	CASSWGLASDTQYF	TGTGCCAGCAGCTGGGGACTAGCGTCTGATACGCAGTATTTT
-	-	TRBV29-1	TRBJ2-7	CSVVSHRYEQYF	TGCAGCGTTGTGTCACACCGCTACGAGCAGTACTTC
-	-	TRBV29-1	TRBJ2-7	CSVATVKGSYEQYF	TGCAGCGTGGCCACAGTCAAGGGCTCCTACGAGCAGTACTTC